Presented here are 14 T cell receptor beta chains from one specimen sequenced in a study of long-term antiretroviral therapy in people with HIV. With survey level as its setting, the immunoSEQ assay was v3.0. Clones were sequenced by immunoSEQ multiplex PCR, and TCRdb holds only the in-frame ones, with some missing. The sample contains about 40,000 clones, more than 80% of which appear only once. Material: unsorted PBMCs, obtained 3.1 years after starting antiretroviral therapy. The receptors derive from a woman aged 45 to 65 with HIV.

The V gene is TRBV12-5, the J gene TRBJ2-1; D is perhaps TRBD1 or TRBD2 (5 bases each). The germline V and J ends were trimmed by 5 bases and 15 bases, with 20 bases remaining between them. Germline values: CDR1 LGHNT, CDR2 FRNRAP. The CDR3 is 13 residues long. The DNA of the CDR3 is TGTGCTAGTGGTCCCCTTACCGGGACCCGTCGGTTCTTC. Amino acid sequence: CASGPLTGTRRFF.

The chain recombines TRBV6-1 with TRBJ1-1; D is unclear. In germline, CDR1 is MNHNS, CDR2 SASEGT. V lost 6 bases and J lost 3, with 8 bases in between. The CDR3 is made up of 12 amino acids. CDR3: CASRVTDTEAFF. In DNA, the CDR3 is TGTGCCAGCAGGGTGACGGACACTGAAGCTTTCTTT.

The chain has TRBV30 and TRBJ1-2; tentative D call: TRBD1 (5 bases). The CDR3 loop spans 13 amino acids. The germline gives CDR1 GTSNPN, CDR2 SVGIG (reference sequence). Trimming pared 0 bases from V and 7 bases from J, leaving 12 bases between. The CDR3: CAWSVQGASGYTF. CDR3 nucleotide sequence: TGTGCCTGGAGTGTTCAAGGGGCTAGTGGCTACACCTTC.

The V gene is TRBV4-1, the J gene TRBJ2-5, with a weak D call TRBD1 (6 bases). Germline CDR1 is MGHRA and CDR2 is YSYEKL. This CDR3 is 14 amino acids long. The V end was cut by 4 bases, the J end by 5 bases, with 14 bases between. CDR3 region: CASSPQGISETQYF. In nucleotides, the CDR3 is TGCGCCAGCAGCCCACAGGGAATATCGGAGACCCAGTACTTC.

CDR3 nucleotide sequence: TGCGCCAGCAGCTTGGGCCCCCAGAATCAGCCCCAGCATTTT. It yields the protein CASSLGPQNQPQHF. The chain carries TRBV5-1 and TRBJ1-5; D unclear. CDR1 and CDR2 (germline): SGHRS, YFSETQ. Trimming stripped 0 bases from V and 4 bases from J, with 8 bases between. The CDR3 extends over 14 amino acids.

The chain combines TRBV7-3 with TRBJ2-3; TRBD1 matches at 8 bases. This CDR3 comprises 15 residues. V shed 4 bases and J 3 bases; nucleotides not matched to a gene: 6. From germline, CDR1 is SGHTA and CDR2 FQGTGA. CDR3 amino acids: CASSWTGSRTDTQYF. CDR3 in DNA: TGTGCCAGCAGCTGGACAGGGAGTAGGACAGATACGCAGTATTTT.

The V gene is TRBV30, the J gene TRBJ2-2, with D perhaps matching TRBD1 or TRBD2 (5 bases each). The CDR3 contains 16 residues. Trimming pared 0 bases from V and 1 base from J, leaving 12 bases between. Germline V gives CDR1 GTSNPN, CDR2 SVGIG (reference sequence). This CDR3 is CAWSVTGRKNTGELFF. CDR3 bases: TGTGCCTGGAGTGTAACGGGACGCAAGAACACCGGGGAGCTGTTTTTT.

Notes on this clone: One junction end does not reproduce the germline sequence, and a read error may be involved. The chain is built from TRBV7-7 and TRBJ2-2; no definite D call. The CDR3 covers 15 residues. Germline V gives CDR1 SSHAT, CDR2 FNYEAQ (reference sequence). The DNA for the CDR3 is TGTGCTAGCAGCTTAGCTGGGTCGAACACCGGGGAGCTGTTTTTT. Its protein product is CASSLAGSNTGELFF.

The chain links TRBV6-6 to TRBJ1-5, with 7 bases fitting TRBD1. CDR1 and CDR2 (germline): MNHNY, SVGAGI (reference sequence). The CDR3 runs 14 residues. V lost 5 bases to trimming and J lost 7 bases; unmatched junction nucleotides: 8. The DNA for the CDR3 is TGTGCCAGCAGTCAACAGGGGAAGGGGCAGCCCCAGCATTTT. This encodes CASSQQGKGQPQHF.

CDR3 coding DNA: TGCGCCAGCGGGGGATCTAATCAGCCCCAGCATTTT. Translated, it gives CASGGSNQPQHF. This sequence joins TRBV10-2 and TRBJ1-5; D might be TRBD1 (5 bases). CDR1 and CDR2 (germline): WSHSY, SAAADI. The ends were cut back, 8 bases at V and 4 bases at J, with 9 bases in the middle. CDR3 size: 12 residues.

The genes are TRBV2 and TRBJ1-5, with TRBD1 as a possible D gene (6 bases). The CDR3 contains 14 residues. The V end lost 4 bases, the J end lost 6 bases, and 13 bases lay between the germline ends. Germline V gene sequence: CDR1 SNHLY, CDR2 FYNNEI. CDR3 sequence: CASSVGGGLQPQHF. The CDR3 DNA reads as TGTGCCAGCAGTGTCGGTGGGGGGCTTCAGCCCCAGCATTTT. The entire variable domain, with the rest obtained from reference TRBV2 and TRBJ1-5, is as follows: EPEVTQTPSHQVTQMGQEVILRCVPISNHLYFYWYRQILGQKVEFLVSFYNNEISEKSEIFDDQFSVERPDGSNFTLKIRSTKLEDSAMYFCASSVGGGLQPQHFGDGTRLSIL.

The V gene is TRBV9, the J gene TRBJ1-5, with D unresolved. The CDR3 covers 14 residues. Per the germline V gene, CDR1 is SGDLS and CDR2 is YYNGEE. V gave up 4 bases and J gave up 0 bases, with 8 bases separating them. DNA of the CDR3: TGTGCCAGCAGCCTAAGGGATAGCAATCAGCCCCAGCATTTT. Translating gives CASSLRDSNQPQHF.

V gene TRBV4-1 combines with J gene TRBJ2-7; D possibly corresponds to TRBD2 (5 bases). The length of the CDR3 is 15 residues. The germline V gene encodes CDR1 MGHRA and CDR2 YSYEKL. Trimming took 0 bases from V and 0 from J, leaving 9 bases between them. The CDR3 spells CASSQDPAVSYEQYF. The CDR3 DNA follows: TGCGCCAGCAGCCAAGATCCAGCGGTCTCCTACGAGCAGTACTTC.

The chain couples TRBV30 to TRBJ1-3; D is uncertain. CDR3 size: 12 residues. V was trimmed by 3 bases and J by 1 base, leaving 4 bases between them. CDR1 and CDR2 from the germline V gene are GTSNPN and SVGIG (reference sequence). CDR3 bases: TGTGCCTGGAGGGATTCTGGAAACACCATATATTTT. It is translated as CAWRDSGNTIYF.